The source of this T cell receptor beta chain is a study of cytotoxic CD8 clonotypes in ibrutinib-treated CLL. Broader study findings: Public clonotypes, rarely seen, contracted or held steady on treatment.

This clone was observed a single time. Its antigen is currently unknown. TCRdb's copy holds only in-frame clones and misses some; the assay was immunoSEQ multiplex PCR. Found here are about 57,000 clones, 50% to 70% of them singletons; the top ten hold 20%. The ends were cut back, 5 bases at V and 3 bases at J, with 11 bases in the middle. The CDR3 is made up of 14 amino acids. CDR1 and CDR2 from the germline V gene are SGHAT and FQNNGV. This clonotype was sampled from a human donor with chronic lymphocytic leukemia. Specimen: PBMCs, collected after 24 months of ibrutinib treatment. The chain has TRBV11-2 and TRBJ1-5; the D gene is possibly TRBD1 (6 bases). CDR3 sequence reads: CASSQWGPNQPQHF. Here the CDR3 DNA reads TGTGCCAGCAGCCAATGGGGGCCCAATCAGCCCCAGCATTTT.